The T cell receptor beta chain under discussion was sequenced for a study of CD8+ T cells in alopecia areata. Across the study: It was oral tofacitinib, at 5 to 10 mg twice daily, that treated patients received.

This clone came up a few times. Reverse transcribed after extraction, RNA yielded cDNA as the sequencing template. Assay used: immunoSEQ multiplex PCR; TCRdb lists only in-frame clones, some missing. The table has about 130,000 clones, more than 40% seen once; the top ten hold around 20%. The CDR3 length is 12 residues. Trimming left V 3 bases short and J 5 bases short, with 8 bases between. The V gene's germline CDR1 is SEHNR and CDR2 FQNEAQ (reference sequence). This material consisted of CD8+ T cells sorted from blood, taken at week 0. This chain links TRBV7-9 with TRBJ2-7; D is ambiguous. This receptor was taken from a human donor with alopecia areata. Here the CDR3 reads CASSFSGNEQYF. The DNA for the CDR3 is TGTGCCAGCAGCTTCTCCGGTAACGAGCAGTACTTC.